The clone carrying this TCR beta chain was counted ten times or more. Its antigen is currently unknown. The data stem from a study of neurological immune-mediated disorders. Study-level findings and limits: HTLV-1-associated myelopathy showed the most TCR clonal expansion; multiple sclerosis the least, below healthy controls. Private repertoires in all groups were suggested by the absence of shared CDR3 amino acid sequences among expanded clones across subjects.

The germline V and J ends were trimmed by 2 bases and 7 bases, with 15 bases remaining between them. Germline V lookup: CDR1 MNHNY, CDR2 SVGAGI (reference sequence). The CDR3 covers 14 residues. TCRdb reanalysed the 5' RACE reads using MiXCR and keeps one entry per CDR3 protein. The repertoire consists of tens of thousands of distinct CDR3 sequences, with 4% to 6% occurring once and the leading ten covering around 3.5%. This sequence originates from a woman aged 45-65 years with multiple sclerosis. The sequencing input was PBMCs. The chain has TRBV6-6 and TRBJ2-7; D may be TRBD2 (6 bases). CDR3 sequence: CASSYPGAGREQYF. CDR3 in DNA: TGTGCCAGCAGTTACCCGGGAGCCGGGAGAGAGCAGTACTTC.